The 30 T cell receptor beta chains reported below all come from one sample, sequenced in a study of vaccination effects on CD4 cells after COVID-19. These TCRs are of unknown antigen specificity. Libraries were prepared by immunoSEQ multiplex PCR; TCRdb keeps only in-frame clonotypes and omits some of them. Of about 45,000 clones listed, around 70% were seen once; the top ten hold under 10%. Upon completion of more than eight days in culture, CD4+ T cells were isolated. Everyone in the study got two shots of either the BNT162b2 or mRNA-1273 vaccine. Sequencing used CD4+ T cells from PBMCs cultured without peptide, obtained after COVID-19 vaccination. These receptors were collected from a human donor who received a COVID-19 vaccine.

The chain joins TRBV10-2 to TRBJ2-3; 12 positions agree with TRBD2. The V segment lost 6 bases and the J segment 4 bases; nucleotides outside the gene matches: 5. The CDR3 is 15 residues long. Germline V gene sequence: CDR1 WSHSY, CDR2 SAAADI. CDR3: CASRDRTSGADTQYF. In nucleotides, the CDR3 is TGCGCCAGCAGAGACCGGACTAGCGGGGCAGATACGCAGTATTTT.

The CDR3: CASSPRGSSTDTQYF. Written as DNA, the CDR3 is TGTGCCAGCAGCCCCCGGGGGAGCAGCACAGATACGCAGTATTTT. V and J are TRBV25-1 and TRBJ2-3; maybe TRBD2 (6 bases). Trimming stripped 6 bases from V and 0 bases from J, with 13 bases between. CDR1 is MGHDK, CDR2 SYGVNS, per germline. The CDR3 contains 15 residues.

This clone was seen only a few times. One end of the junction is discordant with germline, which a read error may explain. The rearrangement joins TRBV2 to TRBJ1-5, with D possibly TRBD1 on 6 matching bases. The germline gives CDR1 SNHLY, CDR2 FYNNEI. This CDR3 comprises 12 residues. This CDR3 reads CATSDRNQPQHF. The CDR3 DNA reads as TGTGCCACCAGTGACAGGAATCAGCCCCAGCATTTT.

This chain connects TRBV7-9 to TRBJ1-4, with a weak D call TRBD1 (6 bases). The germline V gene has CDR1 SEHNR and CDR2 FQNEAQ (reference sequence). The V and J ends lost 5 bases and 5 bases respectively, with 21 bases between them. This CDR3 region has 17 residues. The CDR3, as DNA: TGTGCCAGCAGCGAAACAGAGGGGGGGGGTATGAATGAAAAACTGTTTTTT. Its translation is CASSETEGGGMNEKLFF. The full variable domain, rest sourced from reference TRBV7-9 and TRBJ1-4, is DTGVSQNPRHKITKRGQNVTFRCDPISEHNRLYWYRQTLGQGPEFLTYFQNEAQLEKSRLLSDRFSAERPKGSFSTLEIQRTEQGDSAMYLCASSETEGGGMNEKLFFGSGTQLSVL.

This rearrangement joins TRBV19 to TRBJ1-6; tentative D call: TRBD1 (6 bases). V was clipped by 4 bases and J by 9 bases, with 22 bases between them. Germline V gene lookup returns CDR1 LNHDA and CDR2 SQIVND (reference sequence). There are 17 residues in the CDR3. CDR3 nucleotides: TGTGCCAGTAGTAATCGCCGCGGGGGGGGCAGCGGTTCACCCCTCCACTTT. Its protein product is CASSNRRGGGSGSPLHF.

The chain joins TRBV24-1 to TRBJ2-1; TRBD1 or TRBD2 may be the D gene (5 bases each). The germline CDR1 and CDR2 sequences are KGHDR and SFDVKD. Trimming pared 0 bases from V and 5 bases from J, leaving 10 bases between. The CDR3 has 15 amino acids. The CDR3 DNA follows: TGTGCCACCAGTGATTTGTGGGACGTAAACAATGAGCAGTTCTTC. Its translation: CATSDLWDVNNEQFF.

The chain's CDR3 is CASTYRNSNQPQHF. CDR3 nucleotide sequence: TGTGCCAGCACTTACAGAAATAGCAATCAGCCCCAGCATTTT. The chain links TRBV2 to TRBJ1-5; D unresolved. Germline CDR1 is SNHLY and CDR2 is FYNNEI. Trimming removed 7 bases at V and 0 bases at J, with 10 bases between. CDR3 length: 14 residues.

The CDR3 loop is CASSLGALSSYNEQFF. The CDR3 coding sequence is TGTGCCAGCAGCTTAGGAGCACTGAGCTCCTACAATGAGCAGTTCTTC. The gene calls are TRBV7-6 and TRBJ2-1; D is uncertain. V was trimmed by 1 base and J by 0 bases, leaving 10 bases between them. Per the germline V gene, CDR1 is SGHVS and CDR2 is FNYEAQ. The CDR3 extends over 16 amino acids.

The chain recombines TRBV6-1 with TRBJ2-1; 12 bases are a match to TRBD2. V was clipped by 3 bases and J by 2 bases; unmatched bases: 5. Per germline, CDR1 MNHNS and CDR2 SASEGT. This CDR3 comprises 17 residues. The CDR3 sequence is CASSETSGSLTYNEQFF. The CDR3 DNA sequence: TGTGCCAGCAGTGAGACTAGCGGGAGTCTTACCTACAATGAGCAGTTCTTC.

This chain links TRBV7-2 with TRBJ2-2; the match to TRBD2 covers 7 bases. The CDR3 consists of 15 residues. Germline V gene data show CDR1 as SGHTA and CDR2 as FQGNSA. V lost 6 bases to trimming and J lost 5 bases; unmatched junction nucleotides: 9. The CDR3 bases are TGTGCCAGCAGTTGGACTAGTCAAGGTACCGGGGAGCTGTTTTTT. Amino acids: CASSWTSQGTGELFF.

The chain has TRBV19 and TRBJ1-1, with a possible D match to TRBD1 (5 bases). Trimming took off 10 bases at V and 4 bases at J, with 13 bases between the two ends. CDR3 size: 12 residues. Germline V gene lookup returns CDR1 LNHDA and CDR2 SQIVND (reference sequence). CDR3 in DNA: TGTGCCACCCGTCTGGGGGGCACTGAAGCTTTCTTT. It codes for CATRLGGTEAFF.

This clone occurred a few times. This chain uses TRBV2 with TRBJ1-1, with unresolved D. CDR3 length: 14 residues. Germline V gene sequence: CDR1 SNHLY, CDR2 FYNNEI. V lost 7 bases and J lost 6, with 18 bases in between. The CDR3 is CASTPNGPAAEAFF. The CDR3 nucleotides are TGTGCCAGCACCCCCAACGGCCCGGCGGCTGAAGCTTTCTTT.

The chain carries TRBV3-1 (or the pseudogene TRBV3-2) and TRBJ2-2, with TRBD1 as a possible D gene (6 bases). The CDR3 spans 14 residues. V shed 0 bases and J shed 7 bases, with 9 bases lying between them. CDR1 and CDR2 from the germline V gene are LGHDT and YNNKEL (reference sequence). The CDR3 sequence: CASSQEGAGGELFF. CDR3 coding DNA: TGTGCCAGCAGCCAAGAGGGGGCTGGCGGGGAGCTGTTTTTT.

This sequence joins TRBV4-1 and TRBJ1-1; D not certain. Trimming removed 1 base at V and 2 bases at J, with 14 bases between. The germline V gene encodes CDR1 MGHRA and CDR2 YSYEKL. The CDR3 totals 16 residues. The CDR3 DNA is TGCGCCAGCAGCCAAGGCCGCGGGTCCGGTAACACTGAAGCTTTCTTT. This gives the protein CASSQGRGSGNTEAFF.

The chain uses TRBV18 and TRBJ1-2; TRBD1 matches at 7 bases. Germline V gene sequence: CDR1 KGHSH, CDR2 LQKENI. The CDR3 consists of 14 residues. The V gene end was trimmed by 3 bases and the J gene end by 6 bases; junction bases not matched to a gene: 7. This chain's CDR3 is CASSPNDRVDGYTF. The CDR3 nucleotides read TGTGCCAGCTCACCGAACGACAGGGTCGATGGCTACACCTTC.

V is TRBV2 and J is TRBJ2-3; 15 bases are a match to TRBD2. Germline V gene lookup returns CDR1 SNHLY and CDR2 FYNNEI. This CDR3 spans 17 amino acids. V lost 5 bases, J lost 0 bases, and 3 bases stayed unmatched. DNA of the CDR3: TGTGCCAGCAGTTCGGGACTAGCGGGAGGTAGCACAGATACGCAGTATTTT. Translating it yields CASSSGLAGGSTDTQYF. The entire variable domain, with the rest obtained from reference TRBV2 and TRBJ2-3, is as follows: EPEVTQTPSHQVTQMGQEVILRCVPISNHLYFYWYRQILGQKVEFLVSFYNNEISEKSEIFDDQFSVERPDGSNFTLKIRSTKLEDSAMYFCASSSGLAGGSTDTQYFGPGTRLTVL.

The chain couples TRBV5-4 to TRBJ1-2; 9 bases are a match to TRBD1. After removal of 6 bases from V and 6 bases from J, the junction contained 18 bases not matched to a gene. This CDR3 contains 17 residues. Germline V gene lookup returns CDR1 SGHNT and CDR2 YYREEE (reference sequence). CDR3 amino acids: CASTDPRAGQGTDGYTF. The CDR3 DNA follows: TGTGCCAGCACCGACCCAAGAGCGGGACAGGGTACTGATGGCTACACCTTC.

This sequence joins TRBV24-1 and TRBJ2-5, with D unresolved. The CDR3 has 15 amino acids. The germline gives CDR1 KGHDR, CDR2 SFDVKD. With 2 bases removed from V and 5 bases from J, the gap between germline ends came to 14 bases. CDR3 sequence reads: CATSDSQTRRETQYF. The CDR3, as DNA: TGTGCCACCAGTGATTCCCAGACCCGGCGGGAGACCCAGTACTTC.

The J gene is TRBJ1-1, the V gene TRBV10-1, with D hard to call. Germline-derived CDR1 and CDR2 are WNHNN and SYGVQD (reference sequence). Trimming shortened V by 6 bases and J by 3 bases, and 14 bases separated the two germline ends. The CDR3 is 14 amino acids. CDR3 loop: CASRQRPLDTEAFF. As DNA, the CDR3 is TGCGCCAGCAGACAAAGGCCCCTTGACACTGAAGCTTTCTTT.

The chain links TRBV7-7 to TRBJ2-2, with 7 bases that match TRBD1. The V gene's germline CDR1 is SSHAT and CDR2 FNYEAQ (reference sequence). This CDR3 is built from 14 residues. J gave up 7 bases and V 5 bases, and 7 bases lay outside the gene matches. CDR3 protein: CASSIDREDGELFF. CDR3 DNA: TGTGCCAGCAGCATCGACAGGGAAGACGGGGAGCTGTTTTTT.

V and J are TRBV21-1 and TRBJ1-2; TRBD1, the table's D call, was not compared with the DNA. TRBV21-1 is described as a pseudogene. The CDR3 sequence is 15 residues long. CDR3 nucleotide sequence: TGTGCCAGCAGCCCCCAGGACAGGGGGCCCTATGGCTACACCTTC. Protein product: CASSPQDRGPYGYTF.

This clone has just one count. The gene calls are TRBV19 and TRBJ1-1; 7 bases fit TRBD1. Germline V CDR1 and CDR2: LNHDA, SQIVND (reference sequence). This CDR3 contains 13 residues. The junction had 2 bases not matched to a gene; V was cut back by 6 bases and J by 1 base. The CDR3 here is CASRDRPNTEAFF. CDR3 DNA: TGTGCCAGTAGGGACAGGCCGAACACTGAAGCTTTCTTT.

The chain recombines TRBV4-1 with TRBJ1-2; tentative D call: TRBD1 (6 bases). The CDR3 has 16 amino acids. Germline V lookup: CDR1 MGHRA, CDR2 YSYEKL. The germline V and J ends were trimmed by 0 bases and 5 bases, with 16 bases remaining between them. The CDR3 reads CASSQEYPGGLYGYTF. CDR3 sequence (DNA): TGCGCCAGCAGCCAAGAATATCCGGGGGGCTTGTATGGCTACACCTTC.

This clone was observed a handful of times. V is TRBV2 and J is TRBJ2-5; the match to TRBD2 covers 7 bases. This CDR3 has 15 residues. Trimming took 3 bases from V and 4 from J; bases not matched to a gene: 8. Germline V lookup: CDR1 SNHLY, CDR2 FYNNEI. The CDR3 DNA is TGTGCCAGCAGTGATTTGCGGGGAGGGCGAGAGACCCAGTACTTC. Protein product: CASSDLRGGRETQYF.

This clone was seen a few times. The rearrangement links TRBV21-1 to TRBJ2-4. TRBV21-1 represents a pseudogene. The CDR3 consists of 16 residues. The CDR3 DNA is TGTGCCAGCAGCAAAGCAGGGATATGGGCCAAAAACATTCAGTACTTC. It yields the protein CASSKAGIWAKNIQYF.

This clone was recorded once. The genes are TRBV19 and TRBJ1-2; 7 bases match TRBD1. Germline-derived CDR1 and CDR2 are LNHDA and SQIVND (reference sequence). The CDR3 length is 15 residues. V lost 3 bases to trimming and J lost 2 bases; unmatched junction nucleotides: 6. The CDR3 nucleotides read TGTGCCAGTAGTATCGTCGGGACAGCCAACTATGGCTACACCTTC. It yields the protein CASSIVGTANYGYTF.

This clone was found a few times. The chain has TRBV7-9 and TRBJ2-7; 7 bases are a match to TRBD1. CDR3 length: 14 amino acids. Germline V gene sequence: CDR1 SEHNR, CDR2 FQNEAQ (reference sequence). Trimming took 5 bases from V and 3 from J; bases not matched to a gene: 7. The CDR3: CASSPRDRYYEQYF. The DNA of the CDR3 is TGTGCCAGCAGCCCACGGGACAGATACTACGAGCAGTACTTC.

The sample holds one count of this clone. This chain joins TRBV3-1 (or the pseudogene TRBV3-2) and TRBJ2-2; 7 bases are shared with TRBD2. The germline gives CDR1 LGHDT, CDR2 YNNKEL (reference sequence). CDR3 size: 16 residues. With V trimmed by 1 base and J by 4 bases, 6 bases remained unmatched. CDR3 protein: CASSQGVPSGTGELFF. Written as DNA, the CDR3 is TGTGCCAGCAGCCAAGGGGTTCCTAGCGGCACCGGGGAGCTGTTTTTT.

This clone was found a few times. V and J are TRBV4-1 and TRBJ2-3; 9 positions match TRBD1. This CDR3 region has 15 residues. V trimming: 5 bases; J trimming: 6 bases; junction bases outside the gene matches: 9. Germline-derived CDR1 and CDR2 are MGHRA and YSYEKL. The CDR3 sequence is CASSSRDRALDTQYF. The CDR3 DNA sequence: TGCGCCAGCAGCTCCCGGGACAGGGCGTTGGATACGCAGTATTTT.

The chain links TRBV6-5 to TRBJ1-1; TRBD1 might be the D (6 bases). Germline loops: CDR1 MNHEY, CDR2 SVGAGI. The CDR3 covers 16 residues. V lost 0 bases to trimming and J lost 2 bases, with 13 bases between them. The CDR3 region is CASSYSLQGGNTEAFF. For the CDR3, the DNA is TGTGCCAGCAGTTACTCGTTACAGGGAGGCAACACTGAAGCTTTCTTT.